This T cell receptor beta chain derives from a study of T cell repertoires in cytomegalovirus infection. Study information: CMV epitopes that were recently identified and HLA-C-restricted were used alongside well-studied HLA-B-restricted ones. Carrying CMV and the relevant HLA type showed in public TCR beta signatures.

Trimming cost V 8 bases and J 2 bases; bases outside gene matches: 2. The germline gives CDR1 SNHLY, CDR2 FYNNEI. The CDR3 is made up of 12 amino acids. Regarding this clonotype: The antigen remains unidentified.

TCRdb analysed the reads with MiXCR anew, one entry per CDR3 protein. The sample yields hundreds of thousands of distinct CDR3 sequences, roughly a third seen once. Study-wide results and caveats: The cumulative frequency of public TCR beta families identified carriers of CMV plus the relevant HLA. HLA-C-restricted TCR beta clonotypes specific for CMV led the ex vivo response.

Sequencing used cultured CD8+ T cells from PBMCs, obtained from culture after CMV antigen stimulation. The TCR was taken from a human donor in good health (CMV status not recorded). Some clones in this sample may be carry-over from other donors' samples. This rearrangement joins TRBV2 to TRBJ1-2; 7 bases map to TRBD1. In DNA form, the CDR3 reads TGTGCCAGCCCCAGGGGGAACTATGGCTACACCTTC. The encoded protein is CASPRGNYGYTF.